This TCR beta chain originates from a study of immune cell composition in non-small cell lung cancer. Normal lung sampling was at least 3 cm from the tumour, as distant as possible. Repertoires were generated with immunoSEQ multiplex PCR, while TCRdb's copy carries only in-frame clones and drops some. The sample holds approximately 3,000 clones; 66% are singletons and the top ten take about an eighth. The sequence derives from a human donor with non-small cell lung cancer. Sequencing was performed on non-adjacent lung tissue.

CDR3: CASSSGQGGVNEQYF. The DNA of the CDR3 is TGTGCCAGCAGCTCGGGACAGGGGGGTGTCAACGAGCAGTACTTC. This rearrangement joins TRBV7-9 to TRBJ2-7, with 11 nucleotides matching TRBD1. V was pared by 4 bases and J by 5 bases, with 7 bases of the junction left unmatched. Per the germline V gene, CDR1 is SEHNR and CDR2 is FQNEAQ (reference sequence). The CDR3 runs 15 residues.